Listed below are T cell receptor beta chains from one sample, sequenced in a study of beta chain features in type 1 diabetes. Assay: immunoSEQ multiplex PCR; the TCRdb copy retains only in-frame clones and omits some. The repertoire has a few hundred thousand clones, about 13% of them found once; the top ten carry about 0.016%. What was sequenced was naive CD4+ T cells from blood. These receptors were collected from a woman under 30 with type 1 diabetes. Both conserved end residues are part of each CDR3. D genes are given only for firm matches. A clone size is listed for some rows: how often the clone was seen (once, few, many), or a class if it is expanded.

J: TRBJ1-1
V: TRBV19
D: .
size: .
DNA: TGTGCCAGTAGTAGCGCCTCCACCCCTGAAGCTTTCTTT
CDR3: CASSSASTPEAFF

J: TRBJ1-1
V: TRBV29-1
D: .
size: few
DNA: TGCAGCGTTTCTGGCCTTTTGAACACTGAAGCTTTCTTT
CDR3: CSVSGLLNTEAFF

J: TRBJ2-3
V: TRBV7-2
D: TRBD2
size: .
DNA: TGTGCCAGCAGCCCCGGGACTAGCGGGAAAACAGATACGCAGTATTTT
CDR3: CASSPGTSGKTDTQYF

J: TRBJ2-3
V: TRBV5-1
D: TRBD2
size: .
DNA: TGCGCCAGCAGCTTGGCGCTAGCGGACACAGATACGCAGTATTTT
CDR3: CASSLALADTDTQYF

J: TRBJ1-1
V: TRBV2
D: TRBD1
size: .
DNA: TGTGCCAGCAGTATACAGGGGCCGAACACTGAAGCTTTCTTT
CDR3: CASSIQGPNTEAFF

J: TRBJ2-3
V: TRBV18
D: TRBD1
size: few
DNA: TGTGCCAGCTCATCGGGAACAGGGGGAAGCACAGATACGCAGTATTTT
CDR3: CASSSGTGGSTDTQYF

J: TRBJ1-1
V: TRBV9
D: .
size: .
DNA: TGTGCCAGCAGCGTAGGGGACATTAAGTCTGAAGCTTTCTTT
CDR3: CASSVGDIKSEAFF

J: TRBJ2-1
V: TRBV7-2
D: .
size: .
DNA: TGTGCCAGCAGCTTATTCTGGCAGGGGCTAAACAATGAGCAGTTCTTC
CDR3: CASSLFWQGLNNEQFF

J: TRBJ1-5
V: TRBV7-2
D: .
size: few
DNA: TGTGCCAGCAGCTCAACTTCATACAATCAGCCCCAGCATTTT
CDR3: CASSSTSYNQPQHF

J: TRBJ2-7
V: TRBV28
D: .
size: .
DNA: TGTGCCAGCAGTCCCGGGGGGCGGCCCTACGAGCAGTACTTC
CDR3: CASSPGGRPYEQYF